What follows describes a single TCR beta chain. Generated by immunoSEQ multiplex PCR, the TCRdb table keeps only in-frame clones and is missing some. Among some 400,000 clones listed, 85% to 95% were seen once. The sample belongs to a study of shared T cell receptors in the human thymus. The CDR3 contains 16 residues. The germline V gene encodes CDR1 SEHNR and CDR2 FQNEAQ (reference sequence). V lost 0 bases to trimming and J lost 4 bases; unmatched junction nucleotides: 6. The chain is built from TRBV7-9 and TRBJ2-1; the match to TRBD2 covers 7 bases. The sequence derives from a human donor. The sequenced sample was thymocytes. Here the CDR3 DNA reads TGTGCCAGCAGCTTAGCGGGGCTAGCGGCGTACAATGAGCAGTTCTTC. This encodes CASSLAGLAAYNEQFF.